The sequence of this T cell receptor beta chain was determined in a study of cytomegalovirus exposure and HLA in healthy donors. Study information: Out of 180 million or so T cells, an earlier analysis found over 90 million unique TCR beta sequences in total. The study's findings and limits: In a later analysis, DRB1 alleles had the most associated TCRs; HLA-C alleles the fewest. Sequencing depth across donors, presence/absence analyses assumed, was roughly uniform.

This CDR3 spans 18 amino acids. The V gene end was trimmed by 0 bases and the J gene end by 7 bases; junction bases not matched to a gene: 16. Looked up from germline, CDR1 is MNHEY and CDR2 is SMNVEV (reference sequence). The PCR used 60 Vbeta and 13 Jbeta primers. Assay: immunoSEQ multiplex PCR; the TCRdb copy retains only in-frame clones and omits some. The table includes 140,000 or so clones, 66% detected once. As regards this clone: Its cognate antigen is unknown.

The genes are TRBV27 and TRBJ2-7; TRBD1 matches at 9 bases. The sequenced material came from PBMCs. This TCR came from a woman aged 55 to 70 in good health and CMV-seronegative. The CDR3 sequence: CASSLSGTGKRVAREQYF. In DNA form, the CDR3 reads TGTGCCAGCAGTTTATCGGGGACAGGGAAGAGGGTCGCGCGGGAGCAGTACTTC.